This T cell receptor (beta chain) was captured in a study of molecular identifiers for immune sequencing clone quantification. Ten or more counts support this clonotype. The V gene's germline CDR1 is DFQATT and CDR2 SNEGSKA (reference sequence). Between the trimmed V and J ends, which lost 5 bases and 1 base, there was a span of 18 bases. CDR3 size: 16 residues. As previously described, bulk TCR libraries were made using listed TCR primers. TCRdb fed the PCR reads into MiXCR, producing one record per CDR3 protein. This sample has hundreds of thousands of distinct CDR3 sequences, with 25% found just once.

The clonotype originates from a human donor in good health. Some libraries in this study had Jurkat cell RNA spiked in. The sequencing sample was made of naive CD8+ T cells from blood, with Jurkat cell RNA spiked in. The sample's subset: FACS-sorted CD8+CD4-CCR7+CD45RA+ naive T cells. This chain links TRBV20-1 with TRBJ1-3; maybe TRBD1 (5 bases). This chain's CDR3 is CSARPRGRWSGNTIYF. CDR3 DNA: TGCAGTGCTCGTCCCCGGGGGAGGTGGTCTGGAAACACCATATATTTT.